Following are 32 T cell receptor beta chains from one sample sequenced in a study of CD8+ T cells in alopecia areata. cDNA prepared by RNA extraction and subsequent reverse transcription served as the template for sequencing. The method was immunoSEQ multiplex PCR; TCRdb's version includes in-frame clones alone and lacks a portion of them. This table has tens of thousands of clones, about three fifths appearing once. Treatment: oral pan-JAK inhibitor, 5-10 mg twice daily. This specimen was CD8+ T cells sorted from blood, taken at week 4, from a patient treated with tofacitinib. The receptors stem from a human donor with alopecia areata.

This clone has more than one count but fewer than ten. The gene calls are TRBV27 and TRBJ1-6; D perhaps matches TRBD1 (5 bases). The V gene lost 3 bases and the J gene lost 10 bases, with 13 bases spanning the gap. Germline CDR1 MNHEY, CDR2 SMNVEV (reference sequence). This CDR3 contains 14 residues. The CDR3 is CASSFAGPRSPLHF. The CDR3 bases are TGTGCCAGCAGTTTCGCGGGACCCCGATCACCCCTCCACTTT.

A note on this clone: This specimen includes other DNA sequences encoding the same CDR3. The chain combines TRBV7-6 with TRBJ2-3; 8 positions match TRBD1. The V segment lost 3 bases and the J segment 3 bases; nucleotides outside the gene matches: 2. Germline assignment: CDR1 SGHVS and CDR2 FNYEAQ. The CDR3 covers 14 residues. The chain's CDR3 is CASSFGQGTDTQYF. The CDR3, as DNA: TGTGCCAGCAGCTTCGGACAGGGAACAGATACGCAGTATTTT.

This clone was found a few times. J is TRBJ2-2 and V is TRBV25-1; D unresolved. Trimming removed 4 bases from V and 3 bases from J, with 3 bases in between. The CDR3 spans 12 residues. Per the germline V gene, CDR1 is MGHDK and CDR2 is SYGVNS. CDR3 amino acids: CASSVDTGELFF. CDR3 bases: TGTGCCAGCAGTGTAGACACCGGGGAGCTGTTTTTT.

The gene calls are TRBV4-1 and TRBJ2-7; TRBD1 matches 9 bases. The germline CDR1 and CDR2 sequences are MGHRA and YSYEKL. With V trimmed by 4 bases and J by 5 bases, 9 bases remained unmatched. CDR3 length: 15 amino acids. The CDR3 protein is CASSRTGTGMNEQYF. CDR3 nucleotide sequence: TGCGCCAGCAGCCGAACCGGGACAGGGATGAACGAGCAGTACTTC.

J is TRBJ2-5 and V is TRBV29-1, with D perhaps matching TRBD2 (6 bases). The CDR3 is 14 residues long. Per germline, CDR1 SQVTM and CDR2 ANQGSEA. V lost 0 bases and J 4 bases, leaving 12 bases between the germline ends. CDR3 loop: CSVEDHRRGETQYF. The DNA of the CDR3 is TGCAGCGTTGAAGATCATCGGAGGGGAGAGACCCAGTACTTC.

The CDR3 spells CASSLSAGGNTEAFF. CDR3 coding DNA: TGCGCCAGCAGCTTGTCGGCAGGGGGGAACACTGAAGCTTTCTTT. The rearrangement joins TRBV5-1 to TRBJ1-1; 7 bases fit TRBD1. V lost 1 base, J lost 1 base, and 4 bases stayed unmatched. Germline assignment: CDR1 SGHRS and CDR2 YFSETQ. The CDR3 loop spans 15 amino acids.

This clone was counted a few times. This sequence joins TRBV29-1 and TRBJ1-4, with 9 bases fitting TRBD1. Germline CDR1 reads SQVTM; CDR2 reads ANQGSEA. This CDR3 is 15 amino acids long. V gave up 7 bases and J gave up 1 base; unmatched junction bases: 7. In nucleotides, the CDR3 is TGCAGCGCTTCCGGACAGGGGCAAACTAATGAAAAACTGTTTTTT. This sequence encodes CSASGQGQTNEKLFF.

The chain recombines TRBV29-1 with TRBJ1-4; D is unclear. This CDR3 region has 14 residues. V was clipped by 3 bases and J by 2 bases, with 10 bases between them. CDR1 is SQVTM and CDR2 is ANQGSEA in the germline V gene. In nucleotides, the CDR3 is TGCAGCGTTGATGGCGGGGTCACTAATGAAAAACTGTTTTTT. Protein sequence: CSVDGGVTNEKLFF. Based on the CDR3 plus reference TRBV29-1 and TRBJ1-4, the full variable domain is SAVISQKPSRDICQRGTSLTIQCQVDSQVTMMFWYRQQPGQSLTLIATANQGSEATYESGFVIDKFPISRPNLTFSTLTVSNMSPEDSSIYLCSVDGGVTNEKLFFGSGTQLSVL.

The J gene is TRBJ2-7, the V gene TRBV7-2; D uncertain. This CDR3 is built from 12 residues. CDR1 is SGHTA and CDR2 is FQGNSA in the germline V gene. V was cut by 2 bases and J by 3 bases, with 5 bases left in between. CDR3 nucleotide sequence: TGTGCCAGCAGCTTAAGCTACTACGAGCAGTACTTC. It translates to CASSLSYYEQYF.

This clone was seen more than once but under ten times. This sequence joins TRBV7-6 and TRBJ2-2, with D hard to call. CDR1 and CDR2 from the germline V gene are SGHVS and FNYEAQ. The CDR3 has 15 amino acids. V was shortened by 5 bases and J by 3 bases, with 13 bases between the two germline ends. CDR3 sequence (DNA): TGTGCCAGCAGCCCGGGTCCTCGCGACACCGGGGAGCTGTTTTTT. Its protein product is CASSPGPRDTGELFF.

This clone came up a few times. The chain is built from TRBV5-1 and TRBJ1-1; D perhaps matches TRBD1 (5 bases). This CDR3 is 13 amino acids long. V was shortened by 1 base and J by 7 bases, with 11 bases between the two germline ends. Germline V lookup: CDR1 SGHRS, CDR2 YFSETQ. The CDR3 DNA sequence: TGCGCCAGCAGCTTGACAGGTCCCGGTGAAGCTTTCTTT. Translating gives CASSLTGPGEAFF.

The rearrangement links TRBV10-3 to TRBJ2-3; D is uncertain. V lost 3 bases, J lost 0 bases, and 10 bases lay in between. CDR3 length: 15 amino acids. Germline V lookup: CDR1 ENHRY, CDR2 SYGVKD. The CDR3 spells CAISDPDSSTDTQYF. The CDR3 coding sequence is TGTGCCATCAGTGACCCCGATTCTAGCACAGATACGCAGTATTTT.

The chain uses TRBV29-1 and TRBJ2-3; D is perhaps TRBD1 (6 bases). CDR1 is SQVTM, CDR2 ANQGSEA, per germline. V was cut by 0 bases and J by 5 bases, with 18 bases left in between. The CDR3 spans 16 residues. CDR3 residues: CSVEDPPGQTRDTQYF. CDR3 sequence (DNA): TGCAGCGTTGAAGACCCACCGGGACAAACAAGAGATACGCAGTATTTT.

The V gene is TRBV19, the J gene TRBJ2-2, with D tentatively TRBD1 (5 bases). The CDR3 contains 12 residues. V dropped 9 bases and J dropped 5 bases, with 10 bases sitting between them. The V gene's germline CDR1 is LNHDA and CDR2 SQIVND (reference sequence). The CDR3 reads CASLTGTGELFF. The CDR3, as DNA: TGTGCCAGCCTAACAGGAACCGGGGAGCTGTTTTTT.

The chain joins TRBV7-8 to TRBJ2-5; 8 positions match TRBD1. Germline CDR1 SGHVS, CDR2 FQNEAQ. With V trimmed by 3 bases and J by 5 bases, 5 bases remained unmatched. This CDR3 has 14 amino acids. Here the CDR3 reads CASSFTTGGETQYF. The CDR3 DNA follows: TGTGCCAGCAGCTTCACTACAGGGGGGGAGACCCAGTACTTC.

The V call is TRBV6-5, the J call TRBJ1-4; the match to TRBD1 covers 9 bases. CDR1 is MNHEY, CDR2 SVGAGI, per germline. CDR3 size: 16 residues. V shed 3 bases and J 8 bases; nucleotides not matched to a gene: 10. CDR3 DNA: TGTGCCAGCAGTTATATGGGGGGACAGGGAGGGGAAAAACTGTTTTTT. It codes for CASSYMGGQGGEKLFF.

This clone has a handful of counts. The chain is built from TRBV30 and TRBJ2-5, with D perhaps being TRBD1 or TRBD2 (5 bases each). CDR1 and CDR2 from the germline V gene are GTSNPN and SVGIG (reference sequence). Trimming removed 0 bases from V and 4 bases from J, with 15 bases in between. CDR3 length: 15 residues. The CDR3 DNA follows: TGTGCCTGGAGTGTAGGCGGGTCGGGACCAGAGACCCAGTACTTC. It specifies CAWSVGGSGPETQYF.

The CDR3 here is CASSPTGAGQPQHF. CDR3 nucleotides: TGTGCCAGCAGTCCGACAGGTGCGGGTCAGCCCCAGCATTTT. V usage is TRBV6-5 and J usage is TRBJ1-5, with a possible D match to TRBD1 (6 bases). The V end was cut by 5 bases, the J end by 6 bases, with 14 bases between. The CDR3 totals 14 residues. Germline V lookup: CDR1 MNHEY, CDR2 SVGAGI.

The chain links TRBV30 to TRBJ2-5; D is unclear. The V gene's germline CDR1 is GTSNPN and CDR2 SVGIG (reference sequence). Trimming removed 5 bases at V and 4 bases at J, with 11 bases between. The CDR3 has 12 amino acids. CDR3 region: CAWGESLETQYF. The CDR3 DNA reads as TGTGCCTGGGGCGAAAGCCTAGAGACCCAGTACTTC.

This clone was observed a handful of times. This chain uses TRBV29-1 with TRBJ2-1; D is possibly TRBD1 (6 bases). This CDR3 is built from 14 residues. Trimming stripped 1 base from V and 13 bases from J, with 20 bases between. Germline V gene lookup returns CDR1 SQVTM and CDR2 ANQGSEA. This chain's CDR3 is CSVEALQGTLLQFF. Written as DNA, the CDR3 is TGCAGCGTTGAAGCCCTTCAGGGGACCCTGTTACAGTTCTTC.

The rearrangement links TRBV27 to TRBJ2-1; D possibly uses TRBD1 or TRBD2 (5 bases each). Trimming stripped 3 bases from V and 5 bases from J, with 8 bases between. CDR1 and CDR2 from the germline V gene are MNHEY and SMNVEV (reference sequence). The CDR3 loop spans 13 amino acids. CDR3 region: CASSLGPNNEQFF. In nucleotides, the CDR3 is TGTGCCAGCAGTTTGGGACCCAACAATGAGCAGTTCTTC.

V gene TRBV29-1 combines with J gene TRBJ2-7; weak D call: TRBD2 (6 bases). The CDR3 runs to 13 residues. Trimming removed 7 bases at V and 4 bases at J, with 17 bases between. CDR1 and CDR2 (germline): SQVTM, ANQGSEA. This CDR3 is CSAGGGRRYEQYF. CDR3 DNA: TGCAGCGCTGGTGGGGGGAGACGATACGAGCAGTACTTC.

V gene TRBV2 combines with J gene TRBJ2-7; 13 bases line up with TRBD2. Germline CDR1 SNHLY, CDR2 FYNNEI. This CDR3 is 15 amino acids long. V lost 6 bases to trimming and J lost 2 bases; unmatched junction nucleotides: 4. The CDR3 region is CASRTSGGQPYEQYF. CDR3 in DNA: TGTGCCAGCAGGACTAGCGGGGGGCAACCCTACGAGCAGTACTTC.

The sample holds a few counts of this clone. The CDR3 DNA follows: TGCGCCAGCAGTCGGCCAGACGCCACCGGGGAGCTGTTTTTT. Translating gives CASSRPDATGELFF. The chain couples TRBV23-1 to TRBJ2-2, with D unresolved. TRBV23-1 is placed among ORFs of uncertain function. The CDR3 contains 14 residues. V was shortened by 4 bases and J by 4 bases, with 10 bases between the two germline ends.

V usage is TRBV4-3 and J usage is TRBJ1-2, with a weak D call TRBD1 (5 bases). The CDR3 has 13 amino acids. Deletions cut 4 bases from V and 8 bases from J, with 14 bases between. Germline lookup yields CDR1 LGHNA and CDR2 YSLEER. The chain's CDR3 is CASSPLPRDGYTF. CDR3 nucleotides: TGCGCCAGCAGCCCCTTACCGCGGGACGGCTACACCTTC.

This chain links TRBV29-1 with TRBJ1-1; a possible D gene is TRBD1 (6 bases). This CDR3 spans 14 amino acids. From germline, CDR1 is SQVTM and CDR2 ANQGSEA. Trimming cost V 0 bases and J 5 bases, with 13 bases left between them. As DNA, the CDR3 is TGCAGCGTTGAAGATCGAGGCAGGGGAACTGAAGCTTTCTTT. It yields the protein CSVEDRGRGTEAFF.

The table lists this clone with a few counts. J is TRBJ2-1 and V is TRBV4-3; D may match TRBD1 or TRBD2 (5 bases each). V dropped 0 bases and J dropped 7 bases, with 13 bases sitting between them. Germline values: CDR1 LGHNA, CDR2 YSLEER. The CDR3 runs to 15 residues. The CDR3 DNA follows: TGCGCCAGCAGCCAAGATTGGGGGAATACAAATGAGCAGTTCTTC. Residues: CASSQDWGNTNEQFF.

The rearrangement joins TRBV4-3 to TRBJ2-1, with TRBD1 matching over 8 bases. The germline gives CDR1 LGHNA, CDR2 YSLEER. Trimming cost V 1 base and J 7 bases; bases outside gene matches: 6. The length of the CDR3 is 15 residues. In nucleotides, the CDR3 is TGCGCCAGCAGCCAAGGGACAGGGTCGGTGAATGAGCAGTTCTTC. This sequence encodes CASSQGTGSVNEQFF.

This clone was picked up a small number of times. Other DNA sequences in the same sample also yield this CDR3. V is TRBV29-1 and J is TRBJ2-1; the match to TRBD1 covers 9 bases. This CDR3 contains 11 residues. CDR1 and CDR2 (germline): SQVTM, ANQGSEA. Losses at the gene ends were 6 bases for V and 7 bases for J; bases not matched to a gene: 1. CDR3 nucleotide sequence: TGCAGCGTAGGACAGGGGAATGAGCAGTTCTTC. It is translated as CSVGQGNEQFF.

Sample share makes this clone medium-sized. This chain connects TRBV14 to TRBJ1-1, with 10 bases aligning to TRBD1. V shed 1 base, J shed 11 bases, and the junction held 4 bases outside the gene matches. The CDR3 totals 13 residues. The germline CDR1 and CDR2 sequences are SGHDN and FVKESK. CDR3 sequence (DNA): TGTGCCAGCAGCCAAGTTGACAGGGGGCAGGCTTTCTTT. As protein: CASSQVDRGQAFF.

The J gene is TRBJ1-2, the V gene TRBV29-1; the D gene is possibly TRBD1 (6 bases). This CDR3 contains 12 residues. Germline CDR1 and CDR2: SQVTM and ANQGSEA. V lost 6 bases to trimming and J lost 2 bases, with 10 bases between them. Here the CDR3 reads CSVDRTNYGYTF. Here the CDR3 DNA reads TGCAGCGTGGACAGAACCAACTATGGCTACACCTTC.

The chain links TRBV7-2 to TRBJ2-7; D unresolved. This CDR3 comprises 10 residues. Germline-derived CDR1 and CDR2 are SGHTA and FQGNSA. Trimming removed 5 bases at V and 12 bases at J, with 11 bases between. The CDR3 DNA is TGTGCCAGCAGCGGGATCGACGTGTACTTC. Translating gives CASSGIDVYF.